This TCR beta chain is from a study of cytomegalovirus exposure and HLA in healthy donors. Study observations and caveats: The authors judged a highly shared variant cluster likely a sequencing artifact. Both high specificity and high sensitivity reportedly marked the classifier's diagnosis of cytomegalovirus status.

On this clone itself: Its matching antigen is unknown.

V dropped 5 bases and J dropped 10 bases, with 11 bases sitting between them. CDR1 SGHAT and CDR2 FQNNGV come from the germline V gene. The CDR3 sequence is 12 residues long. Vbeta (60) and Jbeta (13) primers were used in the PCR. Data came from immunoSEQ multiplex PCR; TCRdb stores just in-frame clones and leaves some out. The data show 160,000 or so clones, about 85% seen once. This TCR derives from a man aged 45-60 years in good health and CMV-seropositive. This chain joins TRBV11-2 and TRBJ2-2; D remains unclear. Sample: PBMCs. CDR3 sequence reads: CASSRLAEELFF. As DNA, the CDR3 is TGTGCCAGCAGCCGCCTGGCAGAGGAGCTGTTTTTT.